The 32 T cell receptor beta chains given below trace back to one sample, sequenced in a study of graft-versus-host responses after intestinal transplantation. The protocol was immunoSEQ multiplex PCR, while the TCRdb copy is restricted to in-frame clones and leaves out a portion. The repertoire consists of 90,000 to 100,000 clones, with 75% to 95% occurring once and the leading ten covering approximately 0.54%. These receptors have no known antigen. The sequencing used unstimulated CD8+ T cells sorted from spleen or lymph node cells, collected before intestinal transplant. The receptors were gathered from a human donor who received an intestinal transplant.

Written as DNA, the CDR3 is TGTGCCAGCAGCTTCCCAGAGAACACCGGGGAGCTGTTTTTT. Its translation is CASSFPENTGELFF. The rearrangement uses TRBV7-9 and TRBJ2-2, with D unclear. The germline CDR1 and CDR2 sequences are SEHNR and FQNEAQ (reference sequence). Trimming removed 3 bases at V and 1 base at J, with 6 bases between. The CDR3 runs to 14 residues.

The rearrangement joins TRBV19 to TRBJ2-4; TRBD2 matches at 12 bases. Germline V gene data show CDR1 as LNHDA and CDR2 as SQIVND (reference sequence). This CDR3 comprises 19 residues. The trim removed 0 bases at V and 5 bases at J, leaving 11 bases unmatched. The CDR3 coding sequence is TGTGCCAGTAGTATAGATCATGAGCTAGCGGGGGGGCCTGAAAACATTCAGTACTTC. This encodes CASSIDHELAGGPENIQYF.

The rearrangement joins TRBV7-2 to TRBJ2-1; D ambiguous. Trimming pared 5 bases from V and 3 bases from J, leaving 8 bases between. Germline CDR1 is SGHTA and CDR2 is FQGNSA. This CDR3 has 13 amino acids. CDR3 residues: CASSPTVYNEQFF. The DNA of the CDR3 is TGTGCCAGCAGCCCCACAGTCTACAATGAGCAGTTCTTC.

This sequence joins TRBV11-2 and TRBJ2-7, with TRBD2 matching over 11 bases. V lost 6 bases to trimming and J lost 3 bases; unmatched junction nucleotides: 10. There are 16 residues in the CDR3. Germline CDR1 SGHAT, CDR2 FQNNGV. CDR3 loop: CASSPLTSGNYYEQYF. Written as DNA, the CDR3 is TGTGCCAGCAGTCCCTTGACTAGCGGGAACTACTACGAGCAGTACTTC.

This clone was counted a few times. The chain uses TRBV30 and TRBJ1-1; D is possibly TRBD1 (5 bases). The V gene's germline CDR1 is GTSNPN and CDR2 SVGIG (reference sequence). The CDR3 covers 13 residues. Trimming stripped 2 bases from V and 1 base from J, with 8 bases between. This chain's CDR3 is CAWSSQGNTEAFF. The CDR3 DNA is TGTGCCTGGAGTAGTCAGGGGAACACTGAAGCTTTCTTT.

The genes are TRBV5-4 and TRBJ2-2, with 7 positions matching TRBD1. CDR3 length: 15 residues. The V gene end was trimmed by 0 bases and the J gene end by 4 bases; junction bases not matched to a gene: 3. Germline CDR1 is SGHNT and CDR2 is YYREEE (reference sequence). This chain's CDR3 is CASSLAGTVTGELFF. The CDR3 DNA sequence: TGTGCCAGCAGCTTGGCCGGGACAGTCACCGGGGAGCTGTTTTTT.

V is TRBV4-1 and J is TRBJ1-2; possibly TRBD1 for D (5 bases). The length of the CDR3 is 15 residues. Germline assignment: CDR1 MGHRA and CDR2 YSYEKL. Between the trimmed V and J ends, which lost 4 bases and 6 bases, there was a span of 18 bases. CDR3 region: CASSPEGAGDHGYTF. As DNA, the CDR3 is TGCGCCAGCAGCCCCGAGGGAGCGGGGGACCATGGCTACACCTTC.

This chain connects TRBV18 to TRBJ2-6, with TRBD1 as a possible D gene (6 bases). This CDR3 has 22 amino acids. The V end lost 2 bases, the J end lost 1 base, and 27 bases lay between the germline ends. The germline V gene has CDR1 KGHSH and CDR2 LQKENI. In DNA, the CDR3 is TGTGCCAGCTCACCAAGGGGTCCCCGGCTGGGCAGGGGACCTTCTGGGGCCAACGTCCTGACTTTC. It encodes CASSPRGPRLGRGPSGANVLTF.

The J gene is TRBJ1-4, the V gene TRBV13; 7 bases agree with TRBD1. The CDR3 length is 14 residues. Germline CDR1 PRHDT, CDR2 FYEKMQ (reference sequence). V was pared by 1 base and J by 8 bases, with 4 bases of the junction left unmatched. In nucleotides, the CDR3 is TGTGCCAGCAGCTTAGCGGACAGGAGGGAAAAACTGTTTTTT. As protein: CASSLADRREKLFF.

This chain connects TRBV19 to TRBJ1-2, with no clear D. This CDR3 has 11 residues. Germline CDR1 and CDR2: LNHDA and SQIVND (reference sequence). V lost 1 base and J 6 bases, leaving 3 bases between the germline ends. CDR3 bases: TGTGCCAGTAGTATAGGTAATGGCTACACCTTC. This encodes CASSIGNGYTF.

J is TRBJ1-5 and V is TRBV27; weak D call: TRBD1 (6 bases). This CDR3 is built from 15 residues. CDR1 MNHEY and CDR2 SMNVEV come from the germline V gene (reference sequence). Trimming shortened V by 2 bases and J by 2 bases, and 10 bases separated the two germline ends. CDR3 nucleotides: TGTGCCAGCAGTTTAACCCCAGGGGGCAATCAGCCCCAGCATTTT. It yields the protein CASSLTPGGNQPQHF.

V usage is TRBV6-5 and J usage is TRBJ2-3; 7 nucleotides match TRBD2. Germline V gene data show CDR1 as MNHEY and CDR2 as SVGAGI. This CDR3 has 16 residues. Trimming removed 4 bases from V and 5 bases from J; junction bases left unmatched: 12. The CDR3 DNA reads as TGTGCCAGCAGTTCAAGGCGGGAGAGCGTACGAGATACGCAGTATTTT. Its translation is CASSSRRESVRDTQYF.

V and J are TRBV4-1 and TRBJ2-5, with 9 bases matching TRBD2. Germline-derived CDR1 and CDR2 are MGHRA and YSYEKL. The CDR3 spans 17 residues. V was pared by 0 bases and J by 5 bases, with 10 bases of the junction left unmatched. CDR3: CASSQDHRRGGQETQYF. DNA for the CDR3: TGCGCCAGCAGCCAAGATCACCGGCGGGGGGGCCAGGAGACCCAGTACTTC.

This rearrangement joins TRBV29-1 to TRBJ1-3; D gene uncertain. Trimming removed 4 bases from V and 0 bases from J, with 7 bases in between. Germline V gene data show CDR1 as SQVTM and CDR2 as ANQGSEA. This CDR3 has 13 residues. Written as DNA, the CDR3 is TGCAGCGTTGTGACTGTCTCTGGAAACACCATATATTTT. It codes for CSVVTVSGNTIYF. Together with reference TRBV29-1 and TRBJ1-3, the CDR3 gives the full variable domain: SAVISQKPSRDICQRGTSLTIQCQVDSQVTMMFWYRQQPGQSLTLIATANQGSEATYESGFVIDKFPISRPNLTFSTLTVSNMSPEDSSIYLCSVVTVSGNTIYFGEGSWLTVV.

The chain uses TRBV19 and TRBJ2-3; 8 bases map to TRBD2. The CDR3 runs 15 residues. The germline CDR1 and CDR2 sequences are LNHDA and SQIVND (reference sequence). J lost 4 bases, V lost 4 bases, and 7 bases had no gene match. CDR3: CASSKVSGAADTQYF. The CDR3 DNA is TGTGCCAGTAGTAAGGTTAGCGGGGCCGCAGATACGCAGTATTTT.

The genes are TRBV13 and TRBJ2-2; no clear D. The CDR3 covers 15 residues. The germline V and J ends were trimmed by 3 bases and 5 bases, with 13 bases remaining between them. Germline lookup yields CDR1 PRHDT and CDR2 FYEKMQ (reference sequence). DNA of the CDR3: TGTGCCAGCAGCTTGAGGTCCGGAACTACCGGGGAGCTGTTTTTT. Amino acid sequence: CASSLRSGTTGELFF.

This chain links TRBV30 with TRBJ2-1, with D perhaps matching TRBD1 (5 bases). The CDR3 is made up of 13 amino acids. Trimming took off 0 bases at V and 3 bases at J, with 6 bases between the two ends. Per the germline V gene, CDR1 is GTSNPN and CDR2 is SVGIG (reference sequence). CDR3 bases: TGTGCCTGGAGTGTCGACAGCTACAATGAGCAGTTCTTC. It specifies CAWSVDSYNEQFF.

This chain links TRBV4-1 with TRBJ2-7; 7 nucleotides align to TRBD2. This CDR3 region has 14 residues. J was trimmed by 6 bases and V by 1 base; bases with no gene match: 6. CDR1 and CDR2 (germline): MGHRA, YSYEKL. CDR3 sequence: CASSQGWTRGEQYF. The DNA of the CDR3 is TGCGCCAGCAGCCAAGGCTGGACTAGGGGCGAGCAGTACTTC.

V is TRBV5-6 and J is TRBJ2-7, with 12 bases aligning to TRBD1. CDR1 is SGHDT, CDR2 YYEEEE, per germline. This CDR3 comprises 16 residues. The junction had 10 bases not matched to a gene; V was cut back by 4 bases and J by 5 bases. CDR3 protein: CASSPGTGGALDEQYF. The CDR3 DNA sequence: TGTGCCAGCAGCCCTGGGACAGGGGGCGCATTGGACGAGCAGTACTTC. Drawing the rest from reference TRBV5-6 and TRBJ2-7, the complete variable domain is DAGVTQSPTHLIKTRGQQVTLRCSPKSGHDTVSWYQQALGQGPQFIFQYYEEEERQRGNFPDRFSGHQFPNYSSELNVNALLLGDSALYLCASSPGTGGALDEQYFGPGTRLTVT.

The chain joins TRBV27 to TRBJ1-5; D possibly corresponds to TRBD1 (6 bases). Trimming pared 4 bases from V and 4 bases from J, leaving 8 bases between. There are 13 residues in the CDR3. In germline, CDR1 is MNHEY, CDR2 SMNVEV (reference sequence). The CDR3 nucleotides are TGTGCCAGCAGTTGGGGGCAGAATCAGCCCCAGCATTTT. The encoded protein is CASSWGQNQPQHF.

The chain uses TRBV4-1 and TRBJ2-1; D unclear. Germline loops: CDR1 MGHRA, CDR2 YSYEKL. The CDR3 length is 16 residues. Trimming cost V 0 bases and J 2 bases, with 11 bases left between them. CDR3 region: CASSQDSPYTYNEQFF. CDR3 coding DNA: TGCGCCAGCAGCCAAGATAGTCCCTATACCTACAATGAGCAGTTCTTC.

The chain combines TRBV28 with TRBJ2-1; weak D call: TRBD1 (6 bases). Trimming left V 3 bases short and J 4 bases short, with 13 bases between. This CDR3 has 15 residues. Germline assignment: CDR1 MDHEN and CDR2 SYDVKM. The CDR3 sequence: CASSFGFRGYNEQFF. The CDR3 DNA follows: TGTGCCAGCAGTTTTGGTTTCAGGGGATACAATGAGCAGTTCTTC.

This chain uses TRBV7-9 with TRBJ2-3, with TRBD2 identical over 12 bases. The V segment lost 0 bases and the J segment 2 bases; nucleotides outside the gene matches: 6. Germline V gene lookup returns CDR1 SEHNR and CDR2 FQNEAQ (reference sequence). This CDR3 spans 18 amino acids. CDR3 region: CASSLALAGGPHTDTQYF. CDR3 in DNA: TGTGCCAGCAGCTTAGCCCTAGCGGGAGGGCCTCACACAGATACGCAGTATTTT. Together with reference TRBV7-9 and TRBJ2-3, the CDR3 gives the full variable domain: DTGVSQNPRHKITKRGQNVTFRCDPISEHNRLYWYRQTLGQGPEFLTYFQNEAQLEKSRLLSDRFSAERPKGSFSTLEIQRTEQGDSAMYLCASSLALAGGPHTDTQYFGPGTRLTVL.

This chain uses TRBV7-9 with TRBJ1-2; tentative D call: TRBD1 (6 bases). The CDR3 sequence is 14 residues long. Germline V gene data show CDR1 as SEHNR and CDR2 as FQNEAQ (reference sequence). V lost 8 bases and J lost 6, with 19 bases in between. CDR3 sequence reads: CASGGGTIQDGYTF. In nucleotides, the CDR3 is TGTGCCAGCGGGGGGGGGACAATACAGGATGGCTACACCTTC.

CDR3 sequence (DNA): TGTGCCAGCAGTTCGGGCAGGGGGATTTACGAGCAGTACTTC. The encoded protein is CASSSGRGIYEQYF. V gene TRBV27 combines with J gene TRBJ2-7; 7 bases align to TRBD1. CDR1 MNHEY and CDR2 SMNVEV come from the germline V gene (reference sequence). The V gene end was trimmed by 4 bases and the J gene end by 4 bases; junction bases not matched to a gene: 7. This CDR3 region has 14 residues.

The chain combines TRBV27 with TRBJ2-7; 8 bases fit TRBD2. CDR1 MNHEY and CDR2 SMNVEV come from the germline V gene (reference sequence). V shed 2 bases, J shed 3 bases, and the junction held 0 bases outside the gene matches. CDR3 size: 13 residues. The CDR3 loop reads CASSLTSGYEQYF. The CDR3 DNA follows: TGTGCCAGCAGTTTAACTAGCGGCTACGAGCAGTACTTC.

The chain joins TRBV5-6 to TRBJ1-2; D gene ambiguous. CDR1 is SGHDT, CDR2 YYEEEE, per germline. V was shortened by 0 bases and J by 1 base, with 4 bases between the two germline ends. The CDR3 sequence is 13 residues long. This CDR3 reads CASSLDNNYGYTF. CDR3 DNA: TGTGCCAGCAGCTTGGACAATAACTATGGCTACACCTTC.

The genes are TRBV4-1 and TRBJ2-2, with a tentative D call TRBD1 (6 bases). Trimming took off 0 bases at V and 4 bases at J, with 12 bases between the two ends. The CDR3 length is 16 residues. The germline V gene encodes CDR1 MGHRA and CDR2 YSYEKL. The CDR3 region is CASSQDRQGSTGELFF. The CDR3 nucleotides read TGCGCCAGCAGCCAAGACCGCCAGGGGAGCACCGGGGAGCTGTTTTTT.

The chain links TRBV4-3 to TRBJ2-7; 13 positions match TRBD2. Germline CDR1 and CDR2: LGHNA and YSLEER. The V and J ends lost 0 bases and 3 bases, in that order; junction bases with no gene match: 5. This CDR3 has 17 residues. CDR3 nucleotide sequence: TGCGCCAGCAGCCAAGACGCGGGACTAGCGGGGATCTACGAGCAGTACTTC. Protein: CASSQDAGLAGIYEQYF.

This clone was seen a single time. CDR3 bases: TGTGCCATCCGGGACAGGGACACCGGGGAGCTGTTTTTT. Translating it yields CAIRDRDTGELFF. The chain joins TRBV6-1 to TRBJ2-2; 9 bases line up with TRBD1. The CDR3 totals 13 residues. The V and J ends lost 10 bases and 3 bases, in that order; junction bases with no gene match: 3. The germline CDR1 and CDR2 sequences are MNHNS and SASEGT.

V and J are TRBV7-8 and TRBJ1-2; D gene unclear. With 2 bases removed from V and 1 base from J, the gap between germline ends came to 11 bases. CDR3 length: 15 residues. The germline CDR1 and CDR2 sequences are SGHVS and FQNEAQ. Written as DNA, the CDR3 is TGTGCCAGCAGCTTATTTGGCGGATATAACTATGGCTACACCTTC. This translates into CASSLFGGYNYGYTF.

This chain links TRBV6-8 with TRBJ1-5; D gene uncertain. CDR3 length: 12 amino acids. V was cut by 0 bases and J by 8 bases, with 5 bases left in between. The germline V gene has CDR1 MNHGY and CDR2 SAAAGT. The CDR3 here is CASSYSVEPQHF. CDR3 nucleotides: TGTGCCAGCAGTTACTCCGTTGAGCCCCAGCATTTT.